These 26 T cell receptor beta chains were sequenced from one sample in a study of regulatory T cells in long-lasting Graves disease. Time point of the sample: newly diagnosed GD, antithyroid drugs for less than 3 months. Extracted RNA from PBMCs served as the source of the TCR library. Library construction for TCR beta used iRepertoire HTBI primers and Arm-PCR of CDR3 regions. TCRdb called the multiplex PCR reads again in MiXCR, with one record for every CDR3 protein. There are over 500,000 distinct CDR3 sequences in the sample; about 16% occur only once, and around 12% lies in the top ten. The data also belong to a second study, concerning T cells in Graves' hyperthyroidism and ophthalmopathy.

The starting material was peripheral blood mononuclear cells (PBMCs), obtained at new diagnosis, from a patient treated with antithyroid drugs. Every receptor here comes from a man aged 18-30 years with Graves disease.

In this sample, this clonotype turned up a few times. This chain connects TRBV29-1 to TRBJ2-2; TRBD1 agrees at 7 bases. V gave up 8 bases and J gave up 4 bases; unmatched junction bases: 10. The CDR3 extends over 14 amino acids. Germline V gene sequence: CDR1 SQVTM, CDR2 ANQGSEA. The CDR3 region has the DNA TGCAGCTCGAAATCCCCAGGGGGCACCGGGGAGCTGTTTTTT. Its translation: CSSKSPGGTGELFF.

The CDR3 loop reads CASSGGGVNTEAFF. The CDR3 DNA follows: TGTGCCAGCAGCGGAGGGGGGGTAAACACTGAAGCTTTCTTT. The chain has TRBV9 and TRBJ1-1; weak D call: TRBD1 (6 bases). The CDR3 runs 14 residues. Germline CDR1 and CDR2: SGDLS and YYNGEE. V shed 3 bases and J shed 2 bases, with 11 bases lying between them. The whole variable domain, remainder taken from reference TRBV9 and TRBJ1-1, is DSGVTQTPKHLITATGQRVTLRCSPRSGDLSVYWYQQSLDQGLQFLIQYYNGEERAKGNILERFSAQQFPDLHSELNLSSLELGDSALYFCASSGGGVNTEAFFGQGTRLTVV.

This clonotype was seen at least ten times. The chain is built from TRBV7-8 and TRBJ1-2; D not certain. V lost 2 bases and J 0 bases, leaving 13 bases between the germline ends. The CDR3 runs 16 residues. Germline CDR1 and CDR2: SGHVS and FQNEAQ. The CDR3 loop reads CASSLQWQPSNYGYTF. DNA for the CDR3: TGTGCCAGCAGCTTACAGTGGCAACCATCTAACTATGGCTACACCTTC.

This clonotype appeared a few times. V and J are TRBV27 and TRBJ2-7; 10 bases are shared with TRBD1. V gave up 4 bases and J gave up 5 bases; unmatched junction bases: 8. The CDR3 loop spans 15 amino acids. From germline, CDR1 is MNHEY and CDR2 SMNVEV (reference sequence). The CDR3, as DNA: TGTGCCAGCAGTTCGCTCGGGACAGGGGTCAACGAGCAGTACTTC. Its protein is CASSSLGTGVNEQYF.

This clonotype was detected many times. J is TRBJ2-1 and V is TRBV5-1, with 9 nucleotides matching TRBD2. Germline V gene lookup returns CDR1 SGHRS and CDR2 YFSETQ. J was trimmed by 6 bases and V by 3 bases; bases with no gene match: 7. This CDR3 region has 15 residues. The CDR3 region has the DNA TGCGCCAGCAGCTGGGGGGGTAGCGGGAGCAATGAGCAGTTCTTC. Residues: CASSWGGSGSNEQFF.

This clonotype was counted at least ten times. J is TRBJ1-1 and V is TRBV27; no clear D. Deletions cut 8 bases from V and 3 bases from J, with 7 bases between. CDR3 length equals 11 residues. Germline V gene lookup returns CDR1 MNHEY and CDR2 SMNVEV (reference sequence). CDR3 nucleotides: TGTGCCAGCTTCGACTACACTGAAGCTTTCTTT. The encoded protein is CASFDYTEAFF.

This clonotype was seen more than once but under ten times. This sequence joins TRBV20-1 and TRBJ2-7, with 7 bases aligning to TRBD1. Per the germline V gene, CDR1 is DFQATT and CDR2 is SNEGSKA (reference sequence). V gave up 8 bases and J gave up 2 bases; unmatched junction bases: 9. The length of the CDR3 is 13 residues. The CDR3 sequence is CSFSDRATYEQYF. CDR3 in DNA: TGCAGTTTCTCCGACAGGGCAACCTACGAGCAGTACTTC.

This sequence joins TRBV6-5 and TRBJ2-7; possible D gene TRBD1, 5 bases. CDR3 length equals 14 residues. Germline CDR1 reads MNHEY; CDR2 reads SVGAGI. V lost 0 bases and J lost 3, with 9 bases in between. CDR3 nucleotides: TGTGCCAGCAGTTACTCGTACAGGAGCTACGAGCAGTACTTC. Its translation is CASSYSYRSYEQYF.

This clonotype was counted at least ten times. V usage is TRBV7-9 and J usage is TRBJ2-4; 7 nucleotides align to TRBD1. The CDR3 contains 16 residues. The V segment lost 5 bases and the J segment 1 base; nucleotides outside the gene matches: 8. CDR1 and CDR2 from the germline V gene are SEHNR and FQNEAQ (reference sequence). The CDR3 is CASSPSSQGAKNIQYF. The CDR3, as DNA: TGTGCCAGCAGCCCTAGTTCACAGGGGGCCAAAAACATTCAGTACTTC.

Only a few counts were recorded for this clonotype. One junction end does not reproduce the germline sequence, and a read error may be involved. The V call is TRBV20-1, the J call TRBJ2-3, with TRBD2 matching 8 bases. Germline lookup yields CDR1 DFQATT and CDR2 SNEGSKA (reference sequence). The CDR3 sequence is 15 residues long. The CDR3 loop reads CSATPAGGSIDTQYF. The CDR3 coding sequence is TGCAGTGCTACCCCCGCGGGAGGTAGCATAGATACGCAGTATTTT.

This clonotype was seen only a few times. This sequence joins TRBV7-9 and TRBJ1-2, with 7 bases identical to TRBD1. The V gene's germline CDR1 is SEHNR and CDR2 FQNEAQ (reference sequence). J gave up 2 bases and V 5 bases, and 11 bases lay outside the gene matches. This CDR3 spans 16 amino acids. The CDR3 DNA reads TGTGCCAGCAGCAGGGTTGGCGGACAGGCAAACTATGGCTACACCTTC. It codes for CASSRVGGQANYGYTF.

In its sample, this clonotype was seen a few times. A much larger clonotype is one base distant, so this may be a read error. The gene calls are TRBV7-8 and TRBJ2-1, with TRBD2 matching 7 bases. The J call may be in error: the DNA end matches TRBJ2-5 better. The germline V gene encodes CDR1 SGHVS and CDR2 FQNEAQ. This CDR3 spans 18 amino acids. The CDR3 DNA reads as TGTGCCAGCAGCTTCCCCCAGGGAGGGGAGGGCCCAGGAATGACCCAGTACTTC. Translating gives CASSFPQGGEGPGMTQYF.

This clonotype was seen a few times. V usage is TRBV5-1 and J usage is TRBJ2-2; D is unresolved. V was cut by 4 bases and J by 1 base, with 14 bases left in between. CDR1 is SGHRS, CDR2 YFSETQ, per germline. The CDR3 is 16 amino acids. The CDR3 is CASSPIGSRNTGELFF. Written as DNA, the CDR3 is TGCGCCAGCAGCCCCATCGGTTCCAGGAACACCGGGGAGCTGTTTTTT.

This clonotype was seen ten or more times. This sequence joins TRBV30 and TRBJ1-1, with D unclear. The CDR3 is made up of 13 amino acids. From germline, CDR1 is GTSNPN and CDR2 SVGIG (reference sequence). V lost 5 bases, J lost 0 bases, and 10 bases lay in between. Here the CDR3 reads CAWARRMNTEAFF. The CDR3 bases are TGTGCCTGGGCTCGACGGATGAACACTGAAGCTTTCTTT.

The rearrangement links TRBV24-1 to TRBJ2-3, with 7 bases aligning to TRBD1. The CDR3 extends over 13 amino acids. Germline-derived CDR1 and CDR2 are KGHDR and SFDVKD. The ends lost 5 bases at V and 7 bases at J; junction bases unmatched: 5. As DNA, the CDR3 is TGTGCCACCAGTGGTGGGACAGCTAATACGCAGTATTTT. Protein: CATSGGTANTQYF.

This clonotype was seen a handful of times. Written as DNA, the CDR3 is TGTGCCAGTACTAGCGGGAGATCGTACACCGGGGAGCTGTTTTTT. Residues: CASTSGRSYTGELFF. The chain couples TRBV19 to TRBJ2-2; 10 bases are shared with TRBD2. The J segment lost 3 bases and the V segment lost 7 bases, leaving 5 bases of the junction unmatched. Looked up from germline, CDR1 is LNHDA and CDR2 is SQIVND (reference sequence). This CDR3 region has 15 residues. The complete variable domain, with remaining parts taken from reference TRBV19 and TRBJ2-2, reads DGGITQSPKYLFRKEGQNVTLSCEQNLNHDAMYWYRQDPGQGLRLIYYSQIVNDFQKGDIAEGYSVSREKKESFPLTVTSAQKNPTAFYLCASTSGRSYTGELFFGEGSRLTVL.

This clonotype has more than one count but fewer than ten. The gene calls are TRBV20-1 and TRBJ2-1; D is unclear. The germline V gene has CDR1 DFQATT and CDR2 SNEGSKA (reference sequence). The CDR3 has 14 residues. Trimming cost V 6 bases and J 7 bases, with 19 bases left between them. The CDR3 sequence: CSASSSQHLNEQFF. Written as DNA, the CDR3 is TGCAGTGCCTCATCGTCCCAACATCTAAATGAGCAGTTCTTC.

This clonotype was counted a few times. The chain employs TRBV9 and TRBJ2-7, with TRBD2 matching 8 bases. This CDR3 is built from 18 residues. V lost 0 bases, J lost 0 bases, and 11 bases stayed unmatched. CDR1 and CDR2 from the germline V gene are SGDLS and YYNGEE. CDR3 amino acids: CASSVAPTAGDASYEQYF. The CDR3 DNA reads TGTGCCAGCAGCGTAGCCCCCACAGCGGGAGACGCCTCCTACGAGCAGTACTTC.

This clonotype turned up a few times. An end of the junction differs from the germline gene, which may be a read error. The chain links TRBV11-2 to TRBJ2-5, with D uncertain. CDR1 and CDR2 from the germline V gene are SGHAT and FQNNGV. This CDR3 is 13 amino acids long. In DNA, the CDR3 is TGTGCCAGCAGCTTAGGTACGGTGGAGACCCGGTACTTC. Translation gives CASSLGTVETRYF.

CDR3: CASSVAVNQPQHF. The CDR3 DNA reads TGTGCCAGCAGCGTGGCGGTTAATCAGCCCCAGCATTTT. This chain connects TRBV9 to TRBJ1-5; D ambiguous. The germline CDR1 and CDR2 sequences are SGDLS and YYNGEE. V was clipped by 2 bases and J by 4 bases, with 7 bases between them. The CDR3 length is 13 residues.

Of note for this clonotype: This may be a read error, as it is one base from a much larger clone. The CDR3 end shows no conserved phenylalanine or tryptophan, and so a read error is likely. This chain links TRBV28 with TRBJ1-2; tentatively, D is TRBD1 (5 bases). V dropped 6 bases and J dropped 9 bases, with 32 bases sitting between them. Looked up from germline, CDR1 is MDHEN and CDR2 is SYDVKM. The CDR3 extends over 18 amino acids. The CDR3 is CASRSGSYYLSQGSRYTL. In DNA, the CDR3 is TGTGCCAGCAGGTCAGGTTCTTATTACCTAAGTCAGGGTTCGCGCTACACCCTC.

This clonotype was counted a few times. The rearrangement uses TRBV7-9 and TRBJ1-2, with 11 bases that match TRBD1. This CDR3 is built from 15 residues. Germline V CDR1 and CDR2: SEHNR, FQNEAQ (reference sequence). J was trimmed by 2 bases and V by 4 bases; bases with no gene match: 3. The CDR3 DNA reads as TGTGCCAGCAGCTCCTGGGACAGGGGGAACTATGGCTACACCTTC. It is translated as CASSSWDRGNYGYTF.

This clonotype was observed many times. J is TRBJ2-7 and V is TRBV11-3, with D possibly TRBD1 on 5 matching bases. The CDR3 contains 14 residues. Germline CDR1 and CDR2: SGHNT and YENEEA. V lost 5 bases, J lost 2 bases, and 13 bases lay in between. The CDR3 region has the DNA TGTGCCAGCAGCCGTGAAGGGGTCCCCTACGAGCAGTACTTC. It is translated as CASSREGVPYEQYF.

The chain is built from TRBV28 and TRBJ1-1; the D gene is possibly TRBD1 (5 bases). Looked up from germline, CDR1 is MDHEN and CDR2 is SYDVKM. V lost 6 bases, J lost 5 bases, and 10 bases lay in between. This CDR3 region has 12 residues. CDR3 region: CASSQTVTEAFF. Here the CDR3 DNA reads TGTGCCAGCAGCCAGACAGTAACTGAAGCTTTCTTT.

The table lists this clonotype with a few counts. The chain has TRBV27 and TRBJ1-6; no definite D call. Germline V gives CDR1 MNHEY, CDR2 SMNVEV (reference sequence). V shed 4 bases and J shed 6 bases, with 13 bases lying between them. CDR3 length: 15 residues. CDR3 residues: CASSSDWIRNSPLHF. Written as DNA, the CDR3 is TGTGCCAGCAGTTCCGATTGGATACGTAATTCACCCCTCCACTTT.

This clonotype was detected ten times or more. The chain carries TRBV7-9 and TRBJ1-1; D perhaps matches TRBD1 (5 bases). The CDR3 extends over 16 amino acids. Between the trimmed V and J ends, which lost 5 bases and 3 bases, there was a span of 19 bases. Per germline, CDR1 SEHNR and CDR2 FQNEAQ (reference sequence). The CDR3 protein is CASSPGLGGIHTEAFF. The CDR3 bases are TGTGCCAGCAGCCCCGGGTTGGGGGGGATTCACACTGAAGCTTTCTTT.